This T cell receptor (beta chain) was identified during a study of blood T cell repertoires in COVID-19. Study summary: Sample material is recorded as cDNA or gDNA derived from T cells, B-cell-depleted T cells, or PBMCs.

The CDR3 has 13 residues. CDR1 is SGHRS and CDR2 is YFSETQ in the germline V gene. The J segment lost 4 bases and the V segment lost 3 bases, leaving 1 base of the junction unmatched. How the authors handled the data: Estimation of nucleated cell counts relied on the amplification of reference gene primers. Sequencing was performed with immunoSEQ multiplex PCR; in TCRdb, only in-frame clones are kept and a portion is missing. V, J and clone size derive from that table, while D and trimming were established from the DNA sequence. The table lists 90,000 to 100,000 clones, 70% to 90% of them singletons.

This TCR was sampled from a man aged 50-59 years with COVID-19, enrolled during active disease. The J gene is TRBJ2-7, the V gene TRBV5-1; 10 bases line up with TRBD1. Sequencing was carried out using peripheral blood. CDR3 coding DNA: TGCGCCAGCAGCTCGGACAGGGGGTACGAGCAGTACTTC. Amino acids: CASSSDRGYEQYF.